The rows below give T cell receptor beta chains drawn from one sample of a study of T cells in Graves' hyperthyroidism and ophthalmopathy. TCRdb used MiXCR to reprocess the multiplex PCR reads, holding one entry per CDR3 protein. The sample lists about 700,000 distinct CDR3 sequences, approximately 15% seen once, with about 9.4% in the top ten. The sequenced material came from blood. The source of these receptors is a woman younger than 35 with Graves' hyperthyroidism. The CDR3 runs from the conserved cysteine through the conserved F or W. D genes are given only for firm matches. Only part of the rows carry a size: once, few, many, or a class if the clone is expanded.

V	D	J	size	DNA	CDR3
TRBV20-1	-	TRBJ1-2	many	TGCAGTGCTGGCGCGAAGTATGGCTACACCTTC	CSAGAKYGYTF
TRBV12-3/TRBV12-4	TRBD1	TRBJ1-5	many	TGTGCCAGCAGGACAGGGGAGAGCGGCAATCAGCCCCAGCATTTT	CASRTGESGNQPQHF
TRBV5-4	-	TRBJ2-5	-	TGTGCCAGCAGCTCTCAGGGGGAGGGGAGGGAGACCCAGTACTTC	CASSSQGEGRETQYF
TRBV3-1	-	TRBJ2-7	many	TGTGCCAGCAGCCGGGACGGGAACTCCTACGAGCAGTACTTC	CASSRDGNSYEQYF
TRBV6-5	TRBD1	TRBJ2-3	few	TGTGCCAGCAGTTATAGACAGGGGGCCCGCACAGATACGCAGTATTTT	CASSYRQGARTDTQYF
TRBV2	-	TRBJ2-7	many	TGTGCCAGCAGATTCGGGTCCCCCGAGCAGTACTTC	CASRFGSPEQYF
TRBV13	-	TRBJ1-1	many	TGTGCCAGCAGCTTCGGAGTGGGGTATACTGAAGCTTTCTTT	CASSFGVGYTEAFF
TRBV13	-	TRBJ2-1	-	TGTGCCAGCAGCTCATCGCTTGGGGGTGTGGGATACAATGAGCAGTTCTTC	CASSSSLGGVGYNEQFF
TRBV5-4	-	TRBJ1-4	few	TGTGCCAGCAGCCCGGACTTTGCAACTAATGAAAAACTGTTTTTT	CASSPDFATNEKLFF
TRBV15	-	TRBJ1-5	few	TGTGCCACCAGCAGAGACACGGACAGTAAGCATTTT	CATSRDTDSKHF
TRBV27	TRBD2	TRBJ2-7	-	TGTGCCAGCAGTTTTTCGTTGGAGACTAGCGACTACGAGCAGTACTTC	CASSFSLETSDYEQYF
TRBV20-1	-	TRBJ2-5	few	TGCAGTGCTAGAGGCGGGGACGTCCAAGAGACCCAGTACTTC	CSARGGDVQETQYF
TRBV6-5	TRBD2	TRBJ2-5	many	TGTGCCAGCAGTTATGGGGAGGGAGAGACCCAGTACTTC	CASSYGEGETQYF
TRBV7-9	-	TRBJ2-7	many	TGTGCCAGCAGCTTTGACTTCTACGAGCAGTACTTC	CASSFDFYEQYF
TRBV30	TRBD1	TRBJ1-2	-	TGTGTCTGGAGTCCATGGGACAGGCGGGGGTATGGCTACACCTTC	CVWSPWDRRGYGYTF
TRBV29-1	-	TRBJ2-7	many	TGCAGCGTTGAAGATCGGGACGAGCAGTACTTC	CSVEDRDEQYF
TRBV19	-	TRBJ2-7	-	TGTGCCAGTAGTATAACGGGACTCTTACGTGGGGAGCAGTACTTC	CASSITGLLRGEQYF
TRBV20-1	-	TRBJ1-2	few	TGCAGTGCCCTGCAGGGTAGAGAAGGCTACACCTTC	CSALQGREGYTF
TRBV12-3/TRBV12-4	TRBD1	TRBJ1-1	many	TGTGCCAGCAGTTTCCCAGTGGGACAGGGCTTATCTGAAGCTTTCTTT	CASSFPVGQGLSEAFF
TRBV6-2/TRBV6-3	TRBD2	TRBJ2-7	-	TGTGCCAGCAGATACAGCGGGAGGTACGAGCAGTACTTC	CASRYSGRYEQYF